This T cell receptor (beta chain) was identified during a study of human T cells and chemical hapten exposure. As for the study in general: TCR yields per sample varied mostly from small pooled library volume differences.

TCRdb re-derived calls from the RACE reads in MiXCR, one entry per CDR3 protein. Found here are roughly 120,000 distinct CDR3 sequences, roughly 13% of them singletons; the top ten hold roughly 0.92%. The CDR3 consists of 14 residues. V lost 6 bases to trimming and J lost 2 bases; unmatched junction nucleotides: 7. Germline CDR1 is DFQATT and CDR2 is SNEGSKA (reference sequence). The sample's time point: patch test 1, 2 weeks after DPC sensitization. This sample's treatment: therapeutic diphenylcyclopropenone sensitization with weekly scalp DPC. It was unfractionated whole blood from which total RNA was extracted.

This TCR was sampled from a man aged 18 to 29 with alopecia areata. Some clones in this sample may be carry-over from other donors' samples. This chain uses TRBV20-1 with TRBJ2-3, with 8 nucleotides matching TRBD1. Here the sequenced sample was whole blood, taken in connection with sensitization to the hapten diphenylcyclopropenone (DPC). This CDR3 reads CSARTGSFTDTQYF. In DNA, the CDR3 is TGCAGTGCCCGGACAGGGAGTTTCACAGATACGCAGTATTTT.